Below are 7 T cell receptor beta chains sequenced from a single sample in a study of T cell responses to AZD1222 COVID-19 vaccine. TCRdb keeps only in-frame clones here, not all; method: immunoSEQ multiplex PCR. The sample lists 150,000 to 200,000 clones, about 90% seen once, with approximately 6.2% in the top ten. The sequenced sample was peripheral blood, obtained 28 days after the second AZD1222 dose. The receptors were gathered from an adult who received the AZD1222 COVID-19 vaccine.

The chain recombines TRBV29-1 with TRBJ2-7; the D gene is possibly TRBD2 (5 bases). The CDR3 runs to 15 residues. With 6 bases removed from V and 2 bases from J, the gap between germline ends came to 20 bases. Germline V gene lookup returns CDR1 SQVTM and CDR2 ANQGSEA. For the CDR3, the DNA is TGCAGCGTCGCCCCCTCGGGGAATCTCCCCTACGAGCAGTACTTC. Its translation: CSVAPSGNLPYEQYF.

The CDR3 DNA reads TGTGCCAGCACCCCGACCAGAGCAGATACGCAGTATTTT. Protein sequence: CASTPTRADTQYF. The chain carries TRBV19 and TRBJ2-3, with unresolved D. Germline V gene data show CDR1 as LNHDA and CDR2 as SQIVND (reference sequence). Trimming took 9 bases from V and 4 from J, leaving 14 bases between them. The CDR3 spans 13 residues.

The chain's CDR3 is CASSLRNEQFF. CDR3 nucleotide sequence: TGTGCCAGCAGTTTAAGGAATGAGCAGTTCTTC. The rearrangement uses TRBV12-3 or TRBV12-4 and TRBJ2-1; unclear D gene. Deletions cut 2 bases from V and 7 bases from J, with 3 bases between. The CDR3 is 11 amino acids.

This CDR3 is CASSQVGSGRAYEQYF. The CDR3 nucleotides are TGTGCCAGCAGCCAAGTAGGTAGCGGGAGGGCCTACGAGCAGTACTTC. The chain links TRBV3-1 (or the pseudogene TRBV3-2) to TRBJ2-7, with 11 positions matching TRBD2. The CDR3 covers 16 residues. V shed 1 base, J shed 2 bases, and the junction held 4 bases outside the gene matches. CDR1 and CDR2 (germline): LGHDT, YNNKEL (reference sequence).

This sequence joins TRBV29-1 and TRBJ2-1; 7 nucleotides match TRBD1. Germline-derived CDR1 and CDR2 are SQVTM and ANQGSEA. The CDR3 sequence is 14 residues long. Trimming removed 7 bases from V and 5 bases from J; junction bases left unmatched: 11. The CDR3 bases are TGCAGCGGTACCCGACAGGGCCGAGACAATGAGCAGTTCTTC. Its translation is CSGTRQGRDNEQFF.

The V and J genes are TRBV11-2 and TRBJ2-7; D uncertain. CDR1 is SGHAT and CDR2 is FQNNGV in the germline V gene. Trimming cost V 5 bases and J 6 bases, with 11 bases left between them. CDR3 length: 12 amino acids. The CDR3 nucleotides read TGTGCCAGCAGCCTTCAGTTTGCCGAGCAGTACTTC. This encodes CASSLQFAEQYF.

The chain links TRBV27 to TRBJ2-5; no firm D call. Trimming cost V 5 bases and J 0 bases, with 4 bases left between them. Germline V gene lookup returns CDR1 MNHEY and CDR2 SMNVEV (reference sequence). The CDR3 contains 12 residues. CDR3 nucleotide sequence: TGTGCCAGCAGTCCCTACCAAGAGACCCAGTACTTC. This sequence encodes CASSPYQETQYF.